These T cell receptor beta chains were read from a single sample in a study of control samples from healthy donors and cancer patients. The repertoire was sequenced with immunoSEQ multiplex PCR; TCRdb's copy has only in-frame clones and lacks some. The repertoire includes about 130,000 clones, 92% of them detected once, and 2.1% sits in the top ten. The material sequenced was blood. These TCRs come from a woman aged 45-60 years in good health. Both conserved end residues are part of each CDR3. A D gene is named only where the DNA matches it firmly. Only some rows state a clone size, as once, few, many or a class for expanded clones.

cdr3_nt: TGCGCCAGCAGCAAACTAGCGGGGGCCATGTACAATGAGCAGTTCTTC
cdr3_aa: CASSKLAGAMYNEQFF
d_call: TRBD2
v_call: TRBV5-1
j_call: TRBJ2-1
clone_size: NA

cdr3_nt: TGTGCCAGCAGCTCATTCACAGGGGACACTGAAGCTTTCTTT
cdr3_aa: CASSSFTGDTEAFF
d_call: TRBD1
v_call: TRBV3-1/TRBV3-2
j_call: TRBJ1-1
clone_size: NA

cdr3_nt: TGTGCCAGCAGCTTAGTGTACAATGAGCAGTTCTTC
cdr3_aa: CASSLVYNEQFF
d_call: NA
v_call: TRBV7-9
j_call: TRBJ2-1
clone_size: NA

cdr3_nt: TGTGCCAGCAGTGAATGGTATGGGACAGCCCGGTTCTTC
cdr3_aa: CASSEWYGTARFF
d_call: TRBD1
v_call: TRBV6-1
j_call: TRBJ2-1
clone_size: NA

cdr3_nt: TGTGCCAGCAGTTCCCACCGGGACCCAGGGAAGGAGTACTTC
cdr3_aa: CASSSHRDPGKEYF
d_call: NA
v_call: TRBV27
j_call: TRBJ2-7
clone_size: NA

cdr3_nt: TGTGCCAGCAGCCAAAACACTGAAGCTTTCTTT
cdr3_aa: CASSQNTEAFF
d_call: NA
v_call: TRBV4-2
j_call: TRBJ1-1
clone_size: few

cdr3_nt: TGTGCCTGGGCCCAAGAGACCCAGTACTTC
cdr3_aa: CAWAQETQYF
d_call: NA
v_call: TRBV30
j_call: TRBJ2-5
clone_size: NA

cdr3_nt: TGTGCCACCAGCAAAGAACAGGGTAAAGGCAATCAGCCCCAGCATTTT
cdr3_aa: CATSKEQGKGNQPQHF
d_call: NA
v_call: TRBV15
j_call: TRBJ1-5
clone_size: NA

cdr3_nt: TGTGCCAGCAGTCCCGGGACAGGGGTAGTCGGCTACACCTTC
cdr3_aa: CASSPGTGVVGYTF
d_call: TRBD1
v_call: TRBV6-4
j_call: TRBJ1-2
clone_size: NA

cdr3_nt: TGTGCCAGCAGCCAAGTGGGGGTAGCGGGAGCCCCAGAGACCCAGTACTTC
cdr3_aa: CASSQVGVAGAPETQYF
d_call: TRBD2
v_call: TRBV4-2
j_call: TRBJ2-5
clone_size: NA

cdr3_nt: TGTGCCAGCAGCCAATTTGATGAAGCTTTCTTT
cdr3_aa: CASSQFDEAFF
d_call: NA
v_call: TRBV3-1/TRBV3-2
j_call: TRBJ1-1
clone_size: NA

cdr3_nt: TGCGCCAGCTCCAAGGGTAATGAGCAGTTCTTC
cdr3_aa: CASSKGNEQFF
d_call: NA
v_call: TRBV5-1
j_call: TRBJ2-1
clone_size: NA

cdr3_nt: TGTGCCAGTAGTTGGGGCAGTAACACCGGGGAGCTGTTTTTT
cdr3_aa: CASSWGSNTGELFF
d_call: NA
v_call: TRBV19
j_call: TRBJ2-2
clone_size: NA

cdr3_nt: TGTGCCAGCAGCCCACTCACAGGGGGCCACGAGCAGTACTTC
cdr3_aa: CASSPLTGGHEQYF
d_call: TRBD1
v_call: TRBV11-2
j_call: TRBJ2-7
clone_size: NA

cdr3_nt: TGTGCCAGCAGTGAAGGCGAGGATGGCTACACCTTC
cdr3_aa: CASSEGEDGYTF
d_call: NA
v_call: TRBV6-1
j_call: TRBJ1-2
clone_size: NA

cdr3_nt: TGTGCCAGCATGGAGGGGTGGATAGGGAGTAGAGCCCAGCATTTT
cdr3_aa: CASMEGWIGSRAQHF
d_call: NA
v_call: TRBV28
j_call: TRBJ1-5
clone_size: NA

cdr3_nt: TGTGCCAGCAGTGAGGCTAGCGGGAGTATGCAGTTCTTC
cdr3_aa: CASSEASGSMQFF
d_call: TRBD2
v_call: TRBV2
j_call: TRBJ2-1
clone_size: NA

cdr3_nt: TGTGCCAGCAGCTTAGCCCCTGTTGAGACCCAGTACTTC
cdr3_aa: CASSLAPVETQYF
d_call: NA
v_call: TRBV7-9
j_call: TRBJ2-5
clone_size: NA

cdr3_nt: TGTGCCAGCAGCTCCCGCAGGGGGCTGGAAGCTTTCTTT
cdr3_aa: CASSSRRGLEAFF
d_call: TRBD1
v_call: TRBV7-2
j_call: TRBJ1-1
clone_size: NA

cdr3_nt: TGTGCCAGCAGCTTAGGAGTATCACCCCTCCACTTT
cdr3_aa: CASSLGVSPLHF
d_call: NA
v_call: TRBV7-2
j_call: TRBJ1-6
clone_size: NA

cdr3_nt: TGTGCCAGCAGCCACCTTGTAGCGGGGGGGGCCAGGGAGCAGTTCTTC
cdr3_aa: CASSHLVAGGAREQFF
d_call: TRBD2
v_call: TRBV5-4
j_call: TRBJ2-1
clone_size: NA

cdr3_nt: TGTGCCAGCAGCTTAGCGTCGGGGATAAGTGAAAAACTGTTTTTT
cdr3_aa: CASSLASGISEKLFF
d_call: NA
v_call: TRBV7-8
j_call: TRBJ1-4
clone_size: NA

cdr3_nt: TGTGCCAGCAGCTCACAGGATTTCAATCAGCCCCAGCATTTT
cdr3_aa: CASSSQDFNQPQHF
d_call: NA
v_call: TRBV7-2
j_call: TRBJ1-5
clone_size: NA

cdr3_nt: TGTGCCAGCAGCTACCGGGACAGGGGCACTGAAGCTTTCTTT
cdr3_aa: CASSYRDRGTEAFF
d_call: TRBD1
v_call: TRBV7-2
j_call: TRBJ1-1
clone_size: NA

cdr3_nt: TGTGCCAGCAGTGAAAGTACGGGCTCTAACTATGGCTACACCTTC
cdr3_aa: CASSESTGSNYGYTF
d_call: NA
v_call: TRBV6-1
j_call: TRBJ1-2
clone_size: once

cdr3_nt: TGTGCCACCAGCAGAGATACAGTCCATACGCAGTATTTT
cdr3_aa: CATSRDTVHTQYF
d_call: NA
v_call: TRBV15
j_call: TRBJ2-3
clone_size: NA

cdr3_nt: TGTGCCTGGAGTACGAATGAAGGCTACACCTTC
cdr3_aa: CAWSTNEGYTF
d_call: NA
v_call: TRBV30
j_call: TRBJ1-2
clone_size: NA

cdr3_nt: TGTGCCACCAGGGGGGACCTTAGGACCGGGGAGCTGTTTTTT
cdr3_aa: CATRGDLRTGELFF
d_call: NA
v_call: TRBV6-5
j_call: TRBJ2-2
clone_size: NA

cdr3_nt: TGTGCCAGCAGCGTAGGGGACAGGGAGGGCGTAGGTGGCTACACCTTC
cdr3_aa: CASSVGDREGVGGYTF
d_call: TRBD1
v_call: TRBV9
j_call: TRBJ1-2
clone_size: NA

cdr3_nt: TGTGCCAGCAGCTTATCTTCAGGGAGCACTGAAGCTTTCTTT
cdr3_aa: CASSLSSGSTEAFF
d_call: NA
v_call: TRBV11-2
j_call: TRBJ1-1
clone_size: NA

cdr3_nt: TGCGCCAGCAGTCCACGGTACCAAGAGACCCAGTACTTC
cdr3_aa: CASSPRYQETQYF
d_call: NA
v_call: TRBV5-1
j_call: TRBJ2-5
clone_size: NA

cdr3_nt: TGCGCCAGCAGCTTTACAGGGGGGTCGGCTGAAGCTTTCTTT
cdr3_aa: CASSFTGGSAEAFF
d_call: TRBD1
v_call: TRBV5-1
j_call: TRBJ1-1
clone_size: NA

cdr3_nt: TGTGCCAGCAGTGAAGGTTTGAGGACGAACTATGGCTACACCTTC
cdr3_aa: CASSEGLRTNYGYTF
d_call: NA
v_call: TRBV2
j_call: TRBJ1-2
clone_size: NA

cdr3_nt: TGTGCCAGCAGTTTAACGGGACTAGTCTACGAGCAGTACTTC
cdr3_aa: CASSLTGLVYEQYF
d_call: TRBD2
v_call: TRBV27
j_call: TRBJ2-7
clone_size: NA

cdr3_nt: TGTGCCAGCAGCTTAGATTTGCGGGAGGGCCTAGACAATGAGCAGTTCTTC
cdr3_aa: CASSLDLREGLDNEQFF
d_call: TRBD2
v_call: TRBV11-2
j_call: TRBJ2-1
clone_size: few

cdr3_nt: TGTGCCAGCAGTTTATCGGAAAGCGGCTTCTATGGCTACACCTTC
cdr3_aa: CASSLSESGFYGYTF
d_call: NA
v_call: TRBV28
j_call: TRBJ1-2
clone_size: once

cdr3_nt: TGTGCCAGCAGGGGAATCGACAGGGTTTGGACTGAAGCTTTCTTT
cdr3_aa: CASRGIDRVWTEAFF
d_call: TRBD1
v_call: TRBV25-1
j_call: TRBJ1-1
clone_size: NA

cdr3_nt: TGTGCCAGCAGCTTAGACAGGGAAACGCAGTATTTT
cdr3_aa: CASSLDRETQYF
d_call: NA
v_call: TRBV7-8
j_call: TRBJ2-3
clone_size: NA

cdr3_nt: TGTGCCAGCAGCCTTGATATAGGCCATGCCTACGAGCAGTACTTC
cdr3_aa: CASSLDIGHAYEQYF
d_call: NA
v_call: TRBV5-8
j_call: TRBJ2-7
clone_size: NA

cdr3_nt: TGTGCTAGTGGTTTGTCCGGCCAGTCCAATCAGCCCCAGCATTTT
cdr3_aa: CASGLSGQSNQPQHF
d_call: NA
v_call: TRBV12-5
j_call: TRBJ1-5
clone_size: NA